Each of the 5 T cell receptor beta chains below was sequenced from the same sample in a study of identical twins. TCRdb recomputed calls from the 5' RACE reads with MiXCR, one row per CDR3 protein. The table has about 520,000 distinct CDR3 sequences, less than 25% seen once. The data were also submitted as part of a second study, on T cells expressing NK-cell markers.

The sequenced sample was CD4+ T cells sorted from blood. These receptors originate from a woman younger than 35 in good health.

CDR3 sequence (DNA): TGCAGTGCTAGAGGTAGGGAGGCTTTCTTT. Protein: CSARGREAFF. J is TRBJ1-1 and V is TRBV20-1, with D hard to call. The germline CDR1 and CDR2 sequences are DFQATT and SNEGSKA (reference sequence). The CDR3 loop spans 10 amino acids. V dropped 1 base and J dropped 11 bases, with 8 bases sitting between them.

The CDR3 DNA reads as TGCGCCAGCAGAGGCGGGGAGATCCAAGAGACCCAGTACTTC. Amino acid sequence: CASRGGEIQETQYF. This rearrangement joins TRBV5-1 to TRBJ2-5; a possible D gene is TRBD2 (6 bases). With 5 bases removed from V and 1 base from J, the gap between germline ends came to 12 bases. This CDR3 comprises 14 residues. Germline loops: CDR1 SGHRS, CDR2 YFSETQ.

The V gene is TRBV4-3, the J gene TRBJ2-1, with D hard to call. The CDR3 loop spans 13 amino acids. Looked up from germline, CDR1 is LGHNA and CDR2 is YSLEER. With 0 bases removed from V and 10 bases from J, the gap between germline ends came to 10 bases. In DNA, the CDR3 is TGCGCCAGCAGCCAAGAGCCCCGTTCCGAGCAGTTCTTC. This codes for CASSQEPRSEQFF.

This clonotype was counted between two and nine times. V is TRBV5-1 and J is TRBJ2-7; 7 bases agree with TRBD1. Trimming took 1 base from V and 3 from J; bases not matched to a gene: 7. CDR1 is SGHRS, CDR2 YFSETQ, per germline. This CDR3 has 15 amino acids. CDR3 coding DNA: TGCGCCAGCAGCTTGAACCGGGACAGCCACTACGAGCAGTACTTC. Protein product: CASSLNRDSHYEQYF.

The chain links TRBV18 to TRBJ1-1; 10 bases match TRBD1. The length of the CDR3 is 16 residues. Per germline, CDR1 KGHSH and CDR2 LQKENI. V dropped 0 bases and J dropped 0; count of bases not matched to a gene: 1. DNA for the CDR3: TGTGCCAGCTCACCACCGACAGGGGGCTTGAACACTGAAGCTTTCTTT. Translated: CASSPPTGGLNTEAFF.